Listed here are 13 T cell receptor beta chains from one sample, sequenced in a study of vaccination and CD4 T cells after COVID-19. These receptors are not linked to any known antigen. With the Oncomine TCR Beta short-read assay, DNA from cultured CD4+ T cells was sequenced. TCRdb analysed the PCR reads with MiXCR anew, one entry per CDR3 protein. The sample includes over 10,000 distinct CDR3 sequences, roughly 31% seen only once; the top ten take approximately 30%. Treatment described: roughly 10-day PBMC culture with coronavirus spike peptide pools or control peptides (ViraFEST assay). Specimen: CD4+ T cells from blood, cultured in vitro, collected before SARS-CoV-2 vaccination. These receptors were obtained from a human donor who received a COVID-19 vaccine.

The chain joins TRBV5-1 to TRBJ1-4; D not resolved. The CDR3 contains 12 residues. Germline-derived CDR1 and CDR2 are SGHRS and YFSETQ. Trimming removed 7 bases at V and 7 bases at J, with 11 bases between. The DNA of the CDR3 is TGCGCCAGCGGGGAGGGTGGTGAAAAACTGTTTTTT. Protein sequence: CASGEGGEKLFF.

J is TRBJ1-6 and V is TRBV30; D unresolved. Germline lookup yields CDR1 GTSNPN and CDR2 SVGIG (reference sequence). V lost 4 bases to trimming and J lost 2 bases, with 12 bases between them. The CDR3 is made up of 15 amino acids. The CDR3 DNA is TGTGCCTGGATTTTGGAAGGGCCCTATAATTCACCCCTCCACTTT. Translated, it gives CAWILEGPYNSPLHF.

CDR3 bases: TGTGCCAGCAGTGAAGCTAAGACCTCGTGGCCGGATACGCAGTATTTT. This gives the protein CASSEAKTSWPDTQYF. This chain uses TRBV6-1 with TRBJ2-3, with D hard to call. This CDR3 is built from 16 residues. The V and J ends lost 0 bases and 6 bases respectively, with 16 bases between them. CDR1 and CDR2 from the germline V gene are MNHNS and SASEGT.

The V gene is TRBV21-1, the J gene TRBJ2-7; the table's TRBD1 call for D was not verified on the DNA. TRBV21-1 is assigned pseudogene status. The CDR3 is 13 residues long. CDR3 sequence: CASSGGGTYEQYF. The DNA of the CDR3 is TGTGCCAGCAGTGGTGGGGGGACCTACGAGCAGTACTTC.

The CDR3 DNA reads TGTGCCAGCAGCGTAGCCGGGGGGGTGTTCACAGATACGCAGTATTTT. Translation gives CASSVAGGVFTDTQYF. J is TRBJ2-3 and V is TRBV9, with 8 nucleotides matching TRBD2. J gave up 2 bases and V 0 bases, and 5 bases lay outside the gene matches. The CDR3 runs 16 residues. Per the germline V gene, CDR1 is SGDLS and CDR2 is YYNGEE. Looking up the rest from reference TRBV9 and TRBJ2-3 gives the full variable domain: DSGVTQTPKHLITATGQRVTLRCSPRSGDLSVYWYQQSLDQGLQFLIQYYNGEERAKGNILERFSAQQFPDLHSELNLSSLELGDSALYFCASSVAGGVFTDTQYFGPGTRLTVL.

This chain uses TRBV12-3 or TRBV12-4 with TRBJ1-1; no definite D call. The CDR3 is 15 amino acids. Trimming stripped 3 bases from V and 0 bases from J, with 11 bases between. CDR3 coding DNA: TGTGCCAGCAGTTTGTTAACCGGGATGAACACTGAAGCTTTCTTT. Its translation: CASSLLTGMNTEAFF.

The chain has TRBV20-1 and TRBJ1-5; weak D call: TRBD1 (5 bases). There are 15 residues in the CDR3. V was trimmed by 1 base and J by 5 bases, leaving 15 bases between them. Germline V CDR1 and CDR2: DFQATT, SNEGSKA (reference sequence). The CDR3 bases are TGCAGTGCTAGAGTGGGGCCCGGGATCGATCAGCCCCAGCATTTT. This translates into CSARVGPGIDQPQHF.

In this sample, this clonotype turned up a few times. CDR3 amino acids: CASSLEGPAFF. The CDR3, as DNA: TGTGCCAGCAGCTTAGAGGGGCCGGCTTTCTTT. This chain links TRBV7-9 with TRBJ1-1, with TRBD1 as a possible D gene (5 bases). CDR3 length: 11 residues. Looked up from germline, CDR1 is SEHNR and CDR2 is FQNEAQ (reference sequence). Trimming removed 1 base from V and 11 bases from J, with 8 bases in between.

The chain employs TRBV18 and TRBJ2-2; the match to TRBD2 covers 7 bases. The V gene's germline CDR1 is KGHSH and CDR2 LQKENI. Trimming at V came to 3 bases and at J to 6 bases, leaving 7 bases not matched to a gene. The CDR3 contains 15 residues. The CDR3 DNA is TGTGCCAGCTCACCGACGGGGGGAGAGGCCGGGGAGCTGTTTTTT. Its protein is CASSPTGGEAGELFF.

The V and J genes are TRBV20-1 and TRBJ2-5; 8 bases line up with TRBD2. Trimming cost V 2 bases and J 3 bases; bases outside gene matches: 23. CDR3 length equals 20 residues. From germline, CDR1 is DFQATT and CDR2 SNEGSKA (reference sequence). CDR3 DNA sequence: TGCAGTGCTAGACCCCTGAGGCGGCAGCGGGGGAGTGGGTTCAAAGAGACCCAGTACTTC. This codes for CSARPLRRQRGSGFKETQYF.

The V and J genes are TRBV2 and TRBJ2-3; D perhaps matches TRBD2 (5 bases). Germline CDR1 SNHLY, CDR2 FYNNEI. V was clipped by 4 bases and J by 6 bases, with 14 bases between them. The CDR3 covers 14 residues. DNA for the CDR3: TGTGCCAGCAGTGCGGGGTCCCGACGGGATACGCAGTATTTT. Residues: CASSAGSRRDTQYF.

This clonotype was seen a few times. This chain joins TRBV7-9 and TRBJ1-1; 11 bases align to TRBD1. The V gene end was trimmed by 6 bases and the J gene end by 4 bases; junction bases not matched to a gene: 4. Per germline, CDR1 SEHNR and CDR2 FQNEAQ (reference sequence). The CDR3 is 14 residues long. CDR3 nucleotide sequence: TGTGCCAGCAGTCGGGACAGGGGGATCACTGAAGCTTTCTTT. Protein: CASSRDRGITEAFF.

The chain recombines TRBV20-1 with TRBJ1-2; possible D gene TRBD1, 5 bases. V was trimmed by 6 bases and J by 5 bases, leaving 19 bases between them. The CDR3 runs to 14 residues. CDR1 is DFQATT and CDR2 is SNEGSKA in the germline V gene (reference sequence). Written as DNA, the CDR3 is TGCAGTGCCGAGGGACTCCGGGACCGATATGGCTACACCTTC. Its translation: CSAEGLRDRYGYTF.